This passage covers 20 T cell receptor beta chains from one sample sequenced in a study of T cells after yellow fever vaccination. In TCRdb, the 5' RACE reads were re-called with MiXCR into one record per CDR3 protein. The sample consists of 300,000 to 350,000 distinct CDR3 sequences, about 11% of them appearing once. Source: CD4+ T cells sorted from PBMCs, taken 45 days after the yellow fever booster vaccination. The receptor source for this set is a young man who received the YFV17D yellow fever vaccine.

This chain uses TRBV7-9 with TRBJ1-1, with TRBD1 matching 7 bases. The ends lost 6 bases at V and 11 bases at J; junction bases unmatched: 9. CDR1 and CDR2 (germline): SEHNR, FQNEAQ (reference sequence). The CDR3 is 12 residues long. The CDR3 DNA sequence: TGTGCCAGCAGTTTGACCGGGACAGCGGCTTTCTTT. It encodes CASSLTGTAAFF. Variable domain in full (rest from reference TRBV7-9 and TRBJ1-1): DTGVSQNPRHKITKRGQNVTFRCDPISEHNRLYWYRQTLGQGPEFLTYFQNEAQLEKSRLLSDRFSAERPKGSFSTLEIQRTEQGDSAMYLCASSLTGTAAFFGQGTRLTVV.

This clonotype has a handful of counts. This rearrangement joins TRBV7-9 to TRBJ1-2, with D perhaps TRBD1 (6 bases). CDR3 length: 16 amino acids. Germline V lookup: CDR1 SEHNR, CDR2 FQNEAQ (reference sequence). V was cut by 3 bases and J by 4 bases, with 18 bases left in between. CDR3 protein: CASSLKPRGALYGYTF. The CDR3 DNA reads as TGTGCCAGCAGCTTGAAGCCCAGGGGAGCCCTCTATGGCTACACCTTC.

The chain links TRBV20-1 to TRBJ2-7; 10 bases fit TRBD1. CDR1 DFQATT and CDR2 SNEGSKA come from the germline V gene (reference sequence). Trimming took 6 bases from V and 5 from J; bases not matched to a gene: 13. The CDR3 spans 15 residues. DNA for the CDR3: TGCAGTGCCTACCATCCGGGACAGGGGTCCGACGAGCAGTACTTC. Amino acid sequence: CSAYHPGQGSDEQYF.

This clonotype was seen ten or more times. The rearrangement joins TRBV6-5 to TRBJ2-2; no firm D call. CDR3 length: 13 residues. The V gene lost 1 base and the J gene lost 1 base, with 1 base spanning the gap. Germline-derived CDR1 and CDR2 are MNHEY and SVGAGI. The CDR3 sequence is CASSYWNTGELFF. The CDR3 DNA follows: TGTGCCAGCAGTTACTGGAACACCGGGGAGCTGTTTTTT.

The table lists this clonotype with a few counts. The rearrangement links TRBV20-1 to TRBJ2-7, with TRBD2 identical over 9 bases. Germline CDR1 reads DFQATT; CDR2 reads SNEGSKA (reference sequence). This CDR3 has 15 amino acids. CDR3 DNA sequence: TGCAGGGACCCGCGGGGGGGGAGGGGATGTTACGAGCAGTACGTC. Residues: CRDPRGGRGCYEQYV.

This clonotype showed up just a few times. CDR3 DNA sequence: TGTGCCAGCAGTCCGGGACAATACGAGCAGTACGTC. Protein product: CASSPGQYEQYV. The V gene is TRBV28, the J gene TRBJ2-7; a possible D gene is TRBD1 (6 bases). The CDR3 has 12 residues. Germline lookup yields CDR1 MDHEN and CDR2 SYDVKM. Trimming took off 5 bases at V and 4 bases at J, with 9 bases between the two ends.

The V and J genes are TRBV6-2 or TRBV6-3 and TRBJ1-2; D is uncertain. Germline V gene sequence: CDR1 MNHEY, CDR2 SVGEGT. The CDR3 loop spans 16 amino acids. Deletions cut 5 bases from V and 3 bases from J, with 19 bases between. In DNA form, the CDR3 reads TGTGCCAGCAGTGACGCACGGGCCCGGCTTTACTATGGCTACACCTTC. This codes for CASSDARARLYYGYTF.

This clonotype was picked up a small number of times. The V gene is TRBV3-1, the J gene TRBJ2-4, with D possibly matching TRBD2 (6 bases). Trimming removed 0 bases at V and 1 base at J, with 19 bases between. This CDR3 spans 19 amino acids. Germline V CDR1 and CDR2: LGHDT, YNNKEL (reference sequence). The CDR3 nucleotides are TGTGCCAGCAGCCAAGAGCGGGACTCAAGAAACGGTGCCAAAAACATTCAGTACTTC. Translation gives CASSQERDSRNGAKNIQYF.

This clonotype was counted between two and nine times. The genes are TRBV11-1 and TRBJ2-2, with a possible D match to TRBD2 (6 bases). V was clipped by 5 bases and J by 4 bases, with 17 bases between them. CDR1 and CDR2 from the germline V gene are SGHAT and FQDESV (reference sequence). The CDR3 spans 16 residues. In DNA, the CDR3 is TGTGCCAGCAGCGGCCGGGGGAGACGGGGCACCGGGGAGCTGTTTTTT. Amino acid sequence: CASSGRGRRGTGELFF.

The gene calls are TRBV7-9 and TRBJ2-1; 7 nucleotides line up with TRBD2. The germline gives CDR1 SEHNR, CDR2 FQNEAQ (reference sequence). Losses at the gene ends were 5 bases for V and 9 bases for J; bases not matched to a gene: 7. The CDR3 has 13 residues. This CDR3 reads CASSSGAGIEQFF. Here the CDR3 DNA reads TGTGCCAGCAGCAGCGGGGCCGGGATTGAGCAGTTCTTC.

This clonotype turned up a few times. The chain uses TRBV7-2 and TRBJ2-5; D is possibly TRBD2 (6 bases). Trimming took off 3 bases at V and 6 bases at J, with 20 bases between the two ends. The length of the CDR3 is 16 residues. Looked up from germline, CDR1 is SGHTA and CDR2 is FQGNSA. The CDR3 DNA reads as TGTGCCAGCAGCTTCGGAGGGGCAGGGAGTTACAAGACCCAGTACTTC. This gives the protein CASSFGGAGSYKTQYF.

This clonotype was found a few times. This chain uses TRBV3-1 with TRBJ2-1, with D tentatively TRBD2 (5 bases). Trimming stripped 0 bases from V and 9 bases from J, with 6 bases between. The CDR3 contains 12 residues. Germline CDR1 and CDR2: LGHDT and YNNKEL (reference sequence). Here the CDR3 reads CASSQEAGEQFF. The CDR3 coding sequence is TGTGCCAGCAGCCAAGAGGCGGGTGAGCAGTTCTTC.

This clonotype has a handful of counts. The chain uses TRBV7-2 and TRBJ2-3; D may be TRBD1 (7 bases). Germline CDR1 SGHTA, CDR2 FQGNSA. The CDR3 totals 17 residues. The V and J ends lost 3 bases and 2 bases respectively, with 18 bases between them. CDR3 coding DNA: TGTGCCAGCAGCTTCTCCCGACAGGGAGGAATCACAGATACGCAGTATTTT. Amino acids: CASSFSRQGGITDTQYF.

The chain recombines TRBV5-1 with TRBJ1-3; maybe TRBD1 (6 bases). The germline CDR1 and CDR2 sequences are SGHRS and YFSETQ. The CDR3 has 16 residues. V was cut by 0 bases and J by 3 bases, with 13 bases left in between. Written as DNA, the CDR3 is TGCGCCAGCAGCTTGGTAGGGGGTAGAGGTGGAAACACCATATATTTT. Encoded protein: CASSLVGGRGGNTIYF.

The V gene is TRBV11-3, the J gene TRBJ1-2; weak D call: TRBD1 (5 bases). The V gene lost 5 bases and the J gene lost 3 bases, with 16 bases spanning the gap. This CDR3 comprises 15 residues. From germline, CDR1 is SGHNT and CDR2 YENEEA. Here the CDR3 reads CASSPMGLRDYGYTF. The CDR3 region has the DNA TGTGCCAGCAGCCCTATGGGACTCAGGGACTATGGCTACACCTTC.

The rearrangement joins TRBV9 to TRBJ2-1; D not certain. This CDR3 has 15 residues. Germline-derived CDR1 and CDR2 are SGDLS and YYNGEE. V lost 0 bases and J 2 bases, leaving 9 bases between the germline ends. CDR3 nucleotide sequence: TGTGCCAGCAGCGTAGGTGGAACAACCTACAATGAGCAGTTCTTC. This sequence encodes CASSVGGTTYNEQFF.

V is TRBV11-1 and J is TRBJ2-3; TRBD2 matches 14 bases. Germline CDR1 SGHAT, CDR2 FQDESV (reference sequence). Trimming cost V 5 bases and J 4 bases; bases outside gene matches: 5. The length of the CDR3 is 16 residues. CDR3 sequence reads: CASSDPTSGGADTQYF. The CDR3 DNA is TGTGCCAGCAGCGATCCGACTAGCGGGGGGGCAGATACGCAGTATTTT.

The J gene is TRBJ1-4, the V gene TRBV4-3; D possibly corresponds to TRBD1 (5 bases). Germline V gives CDR1 LGHNA, CDR2 YSLEER. V dropped 4 bases and J dropped 8 bases, with 11 bases sitting between them. CDR3 length equals 13 residues. The CDR3 nucleotides read TGCGCCAGCAGCCGGGACGGTAGGGAAAAACTGTTTTTT. Protein sequence: CASSRDGREKLFF.

This clonotype was counted a few times. J is TRBJ1-6 and V is TRBV12-3 or TRBV12-4; 9 bases are a match to TRBD1. V shed 5 bases and J 10 bases; nucleotides not matched to a gene: 9. The CDR3 sequence is 15 residues long. CDR3 in amino acids: CASSGRGQGGSPLHF. CDR3 coding DNA: TGTGCCAGCAGTGGACGGGGACAGGGAGGCTCACCCCTCCACTTT.

Only a few counts were recorded for this clonotype. CDR3 DNA: TGTGCCAGTAGTATACAGGGGACATCCACTGAAGCTTTCTTT. Translated: CASSIQGTSTEAFF. The rearrangement links TRBV19 to TRBJ1-1; the D gene is possibly TRBD1 (6 bases). The CDR3 sequence is 14 residues long. CDR1 and CDR2 (germline): LNHDA, SQIVND (reference sequence). Between the trimmed V and J ends, which lost 2 bases and 4 bases, there was a span of 11 bases.